The present entry profiles one TCR beta chain with its context. The data stem from a study of CD8+CD57+ T cells in acquired aplastic anemia. Study as a whole: Sorted CD4+ plus CD8+ cells gave DNA averaging approximately 3.2 ug.

Genomic DNA served as template for TCR beta VDJ and CDR3 profiling. In TCRdb, the reads were re-called with MiXCR into one record per CDR3 protein. The sample lists 150,000 or so distinct CDR3 sequences, roughly 54% occurring once. CD8+CD57+ cell expansion, shown by flow cytometry, had occurred in the patients selected for sequencing. Patients had not yet gotten any therapy when their blood was taken for sampling. Germline lookup yields CDR1 ENHRY and CDR2 SYGVKD. This CDR3 comprises 15 residues. Trimming left V 3 bases short and J 3 bases short, with 12 bases between. The V and J genes are TRBV10-3 and TRBJ2-4; D may be TRBD2 (6 bases). The sample taken for sequencing was sorted CD4+, CD8+, or CD8+CD57+ T cells (not recorded which) from PBMCs. The clonotype originates from a human donor with aplastic anemia. The CDR3 loop is CAISERGWVKNIQYF. The CDR3 DNA sequence: TGTGCCATCAGTGAACGGGGGTGGGTCAAAAACATTCAGTACTTC.